The present TCR beta chain was sequenced within a study of shared clonotypes between healthy human individuals. Across the study: Per-donor plates numbered three CD4 naive, three CD4 memory, two CD8 naive and one CD8 memory.

General study points: The sampled material consisted only of blood, and tissue repertoires are likely to differ. Richness estimates generally favored naive over memory subsets.

In regard to this clone: Its antigen is currently unknown.

Original processing methods: As immunoSEQ supplied junction-only sequences (without quality scores), filtering differed. Here immunoSEQ multiplex PCR was the method, and the copy in TCRdb shows in-frame clones only, minus some. Clone size and the V and J calls come from that table; the DNA yielded D and trimming. The data show nearly 1 million clones, around 80% seen once. Sequencing was carried out using memory CD4+ T cells sorted from blood. The subset here: CD45RA-negative fraction. The sequence was collected from a man aged 18-30 years in good health.

The CDR3 sequence is CASSPTAPNIQYF. CDR3 nucleotides: TGTGCCAGTAGTCCCACAGCCCCTAACATTCAGTACTTC. V and J are TRBV19 and TRBJ2-4; D is uncertain. V was pared by 5 bases and J by 7 bases, with 12 bases between. This CDR3 is 13 amino acids long. Germline values: CDR1 LNHDA, CDR2 SQIVND (reference sequence).